The 9 T cell receptor beta chains below were found in one sample sequenced in a study of immune heterogeneity within non-small cell lung tumors. Template material comprised bulk tumor genomic DNA at roughly 600 ng per sample. Doctors removed several biopsies from each primary tumor during surgery, keeping them far apart. Undergoing curative surgery were patients whose non-small cell lung cancer was untreated and newly diagnosed. The TCR beta CDR3 region was amplified by multiplex PCR employing 32 V and 13 J primers. TCRdb re-analysed the multiplex PCR reads in MiXCR, keeping a single row per CDR3 protein. The sample contains 2,000 to 3,000 distinct CDR3 sequences, roughly 29% of which appear only once. Sample: lung tumor tissue. Receptor source: a man in his fifties or sixties with non-small cell lung cancer.

Relative to its sample, this clonotype is medium-sized. This rearrangement joins TRBV11-3 to TRBJ1-1, with D possibly TRBD1 on 5 matching bases. This CDR3 has 17 residues. Germline V lookup: CDR1 SGHNT, CDR2 YENEEA. Trimming removed 7 bases at V and 3 bases at J, with 24 bases between. The CDR3 DNA is TGTGCCAGCATTCTAAAGGGAAGGGGCCAAGGGGACACTGAAGCTTTCTTT. It codes for CASILKGRGQGDTEAFF.

This clonotype was seen a handful of times. The chain recombines TRBV5-6 with TRBJ2-4, with D perhaps given as TRBD1 or TRBD2 (5 bases each). Trimming removed 4 bases from V and 9 bases from J, with 14 bases in between. Germline values: CDR1 SGHDT, CDR2 YYEEEE. This CDR3 spans 13 amino acids. The CDR3 loop reads CASSGSRDGIQYF. The CDR3 DNA is TGTGCCAGCAGCGGATCCAGGGACGGCATTCAGTACTTC.

Sample share makes this clonotype medium-sized. The chain combines TRBV12-3 or TRBV12-4 with TRBJ2-1; TRBD2 aligns across 11 bases. V was clipped by 5 bases and J by 5 bases; unmatched bases: 5. CDR3 length: 15 amino acids. CDR3 coding DNA: TGTGCCAGCAGTCCCTCACTAGCGGGAGACAATGAGCAGTTCTTC. It specifies CASSPSLAGDNEQFF.

By proportion, this clonotype is medium-sized (0.01 to 0.1%). The chain joins TRBV20-1 to TRBJ2-2, with TRBD2 matching 11 bases. This CDR3 is built from 16 residues. Germline values: CDR1 DFQATT, CDR2 SNEGSKA (reference sequence). Unmatched junction bases numbered 11, after V lost 7 bases and J lost 4 bases. CDR3 protein: CSVRLAGSGGTGELFF. As DNA, the CDR3 is TGCAGTGTAAGACTAGCGGGATCCGGAGGCACCGGGGAGCTGTTTTTT.

Regarding this clonotype: As the CDR3 is not closed by the conserved phenylalanine or tryptophan, this likely results from a read error. No DNA is shown, since the ends of the CDR3 on it are uncertain; the CDR3 is the one TCRdb lists. The chain carries TRBV28 and TRBJ2-3; the table's TRBD1 call for D was not verified on the DNA. The germline gives CDR1 MDHEN, CDR2 SYDVKM. The CDR3 has 17 amino acids, counting both end residues. The chain's CDR3 is CASSLMGAIGYEQYFGP.

The V and J genes are TRBV12-3 or TRBV12-4 and TRBJ1-6; D possibly corresponds to TRBD1 (6 bases). This CDR3 is 17 amino acids long. Between the trimmed V and J ends, which lost 1 base and 0 bases, there was a span of 10 bases. CDR3 in amino acids: CASSLGAGDSYNSPLHF. The CDR3 DNA reads as TGTGCCAGCAGTTTAGGGGCAGGGGACTCCTATAATTCACCCCTCCACTTT.

By share, this clonotype ranks as medium-sized. The chain employs TRBV9 and TRBJ2-5; 7 bases match TRBD2. Germline CDR1 is SGDLS and CDR2 is YYNGEE. The CDR3 is 14 amino acids. J was trimmed by 5 bases and V by 1 base; bases with no gene match: 5. The chain's CDR3 is CASSVTGGRETQYF. CDR3 bases: TGTGCCAGCAGCGTAACGGGAGGCCGGGAGACCCAGTACTTC.

The V gene is TRBV7-9, the J gene TRBJ2-1, with TRBD2 as a possible D gene (7 bases). The germline V gene encodes CDR1 SEHNR and CDR2 FQNEAQ (reference sequence). V lost 5 bases and J 0 bases, leaving 11 bases between the germline ends. The CDR3 runs to 15 residues. Written as DNA, the CDR3 is TGTGCCAGCAGCGTGAGGGGGGGCTCCTACAATGAGCAGTTCTTC. Its protein is CASSVRGGSYNEQFF.

A single count supports this clonotype. Just one base apart from a much larger clone, this may be a read error. The chain links TRBV19 to TRBJ1-5, with TRBD1 identical over 8 bases. Per germline, CDR1 LNHDA and CDR2 SQIVND (reference sequence). The CDR3 consists of 18 residues. Trimming cost V 6 bases and J 3 bases; bases outside gene matches: 16. The chain's CDR3 is CASSPGTGIPNINQPQHF. CDR3 nucleotides: TGTGCCAGTAGCCCCGGGACAGGTATCCCGAATATCAATCAGCCCCAGCATTTT.